These 15 T cell receptor beta chains share one sample of origin, sequenced in a study of blood T cell repertoires in COVID-19. Method: immunoSEQ multiplex PCR; TCRdb's copy keeps in-frame clones and lacks some. This table holds some 62,000 clones, around 89% found once. Sample: peripheral blood. The receptors stem from a woman in her sixties with COVID-19, enrolled during active disease.

The chain carries TRBV18 and TRBJ1-1, with D uncertain. CDR3 length: 15 amino acids. Germline V gene data show CDR1 as KGHSH and CDR2 as LQKENI. V lost 3 bases and J 1 base, leaving 12 bases between the germline ends. In DNA, the CDR3 is TGTGCCAGCTCACCGACAAATGACCCGAACACTGAAGCTTTCTTT. Translated: CASSPTNDPNTEAFF.

The rearrangement joins TRBV5-1 to TRBJ2-5, with TRBD2 as a possible D gene (6 bases). Trimming stripped 1 base from V and 1 base from J, with 11 bases between. The CDR3 length is 15 residues. Per the germline V gene, CDR1 is SGHRS and CDR2 is YFSETQ. The CDR3 spells CASSLTGRGQETQYF. For the CDR3, the DNA is TGCGCCAGCAGCTTGACCGGGCGGGGCCAAGAGACCCAGTACTTC.

This clone has a single count. The chain employs TRBV4-3 and TRBJ2-5; 10 nucleotides line up with TRBD2. Germline values: CDR1 LGHNA, CDR2 YSLEER. The junction had 9 bases not matched to a gene; V was cut back by 1 base and J by 7 bases. The CDR3 spans 16 residues. The CDR3 nucleotides read TGCGCCAGCAGCCAAGTAGCGGGAGGAGGTGTAGGGACCCAGTACTTC. It specifies CASSQVAGGGVGTQYF.

V and J are TRBV27 and TRBJ2-1; TRBD2 agrees at 8 bases. In germline, CDR1 is MNHEY, CDR2 SMNVEV (reference sequence). The CDR3 runs 13 residues. V dropped 8 bases and J dropped 3; count of bases not matched to a gene: 3. CDR3 DNA: TGTGCCAGCTCAAGCGGGAGCTACAATGAGCAGTTCTTC. This gives the protein CASSSGSYNEQFF.

The CDR3 here is CAGGLGNTIYF. CDR3 sequence (DNA): TGTGCCGGGGGCCTCGGAAACACCATATATTTT. The chain has TRBV19 and TRBJ1-3; D might be TRBD1 (6 bases). CDR3 length equals 11 residues. Germline V gene sequence: CDR1 LNHDA, CDR2 SQIVND (reference sequence). Between the trimmed V and J ends, which lost 11 bases and 4 bases, there was a span of 9 bases.

This clone has only one observation. The rearrangement links TRBV7-9 to TRBJ2-7; 11 positions match TRBD1. The germline CDR1 and CDR2 sequences are SEHNR and FQNEAQ (reference sequence). This CDR3 comprises 15 residues. V gave up 5 bases and J gave up 6 bases; unmatched junction bases: 9. CDR3 region: CASSKTTGTGGEQYF. CDR3 bases: TGTGCCAGCAGCAAAACTACCGGGACAGGGGGCGAGCAGTACTTC.

The chain is built from TRBV6-5 and TRBJ2-7; 9 bases match TRBD1. The length of the CDR3 is 15 residues. Trimming removed 6 bases from V and 2 bases from J; junction bases left unmatched: 8. Germline values: CDR1 MNHEY, CDR2 SVGAGI. The CDR3 coding sequence is TGTGCCAGCAGGACATCCGGGACAGGGACCTACGAGCAGTACTTC. Residues: CASRTSGTGTYEQYF.

Here the CDR3 DNA reads TGCGCCAGCAGCCGTAACAGGGGTACTAACTATGGCTACACCTTC. This codes for CASSRNRGTNYGYTF. The chain employs TRBV4-3 and TRBJ1-2, with 7 bases aligning to TRBD1. CDR3 size: 15 residues. Losses at the gene ends were 4 bases for V and 0 bases for J; bases not matched to a gene: 5. CDR1 LGHNA and CDR2 YSLEER come from the germline V gene.

J is TRBJ2-2 and V is TRBV11-3; 10 bases line up with TRBD2. The CDR3 extends over 16 amino acids. The V segment lost 6 bases and the J segment 4 bases; nucleotides outside the gene matches: 8. The germline V gene has CDR1 SGHNT and CDR2 YENEEA. The CDR3, as DNA: TGTGCCAGCAGTAAACTAGCGGGGAAGGGCACCGGGGAGCTGTTTTTT. This translates into CASSKLAGKGTGELFF.

This chain joins TRBV19 and TRBJ1-5, with 9 nucleotides matching TRBD1. The CDR3 contains 17 residues. Looked up from germline, CDR1 is LNHDA and CDR2 is SQIVND (reference sequence). V shed 3 bases, J shed 1 base, and the junction held 7 bases outside the gene matches. The CDR3 sequence is CASSILGTGLSNQPQHF. CDR3 DNA sequence: TGTGCCAGTAGTATCTTAGGGACAGGGCTGAGCAATCAGCCCCAGCATTTT.

V and J are TRBV11-2 and TRBJ2-7; 7 positions agree with TRBD1. Germline values: CDR1 SGHAT, CDR2 FQNNGV. V lost 7 bases, J lost 3 bases, and 12 bases stayed unmatched. CDR3 length: 15 residues. The CDR3 DNA is TGTGCCAGCAACCACCGGGCCCAGGGGGTCTACGAGCAGTACTTC. Translating gives CASNHRAQGVYEQYF.

This clone has a single count. The gene calls are TRBV6-6 and TRBJ2-7; 8 nucleotides match TRBD2. Germline V lookup: CDR1 MNHNY, CDR2 SVGAGI (reference sequence). The CDR3 length is 14 residues. The ends lost 0 bases at V and 5 bases at J; junction bases unmatched: 3. CDR3 sequence: CASSYSSGINEQYF. CDR3 bases: TGTGCCAGCAGTTACTCTAGCGGGATCAACGAGCAGTACTTC.

The rearrangement links TRBV27 to TRBJ2-1; TRBD2 matches 8 bases. The germline V gene has CDR1 MNHEY and CDR2 SMNVEV (reference sequence). The CDR3 contains 15 residues. V dropped 4 bases and J dropped 4; count of bases not matched to a gene: 6. The CDR3, as DNA: TGTGCCAGCAGTTCGCCTAGCGGGCGTTACAATGAGCAGTTCTTC. Protein: CASSSPSGRYNEQFF.

Only a few counts were recorded for this clone. The CDR3 coding sequence is TGTGCCAGTTCCCTCGGCAGGGGCACAGATACGCAGTATTTT. Translating gives CASSLGRGTDTQYF. The chain employs TRBV19 and TRBJ2-3; TRBD1 is a possible D gene (5 bases). The CDR3 is 14 amino acids. V was clipped by 8 bases and J by 1 base, with 13 bases between them. From germline, CDR1 is LNHDA and CDR2 SQIVND (reference sequence).

This chain links TRBV19 with TRBJ2-5; D is perhaps TRBD2 (6 bases). Germline V gene lookup returns CDR1 LNHDA and CDR2 SQIVND (reference sequence). The V gene lost 5 bases and the J gene lost 4 bases, with 11 bases spanning the gap. The CDR3 is 13 amino acids. The CDR3 is CASSPGTRETQYF. The CDR3 nucleotides are TGTGCCAGTAGTCCCGGGACTCGAGAGACCCAGTACTTC.